This T cell receptor (beta chain) comes out of a study of cytotoxic CD8 clonotypes in ibrutinib-treated CLL. This clone was observed a single time. There are 13 residues in the CDR3. The ends were cut back, 5 bases at V and 4 bases at J, with 10 bases in the middle. The V gene's germline CDR1 is SGHNT and CDR2 YENEEA. Only in-frame clones appear in the TCRdb table, and some are missing; sequencing was by immunoSEQ multiplex PCR. Of over 250,000 clones in the sample, around 77% were seen once. Sequencing used PBMCs, obtained at disease progression, from a patient treated with ibrutinib. The clonotype was recovered from a human donor with chronic lymphocytic leukemia. This chain links TRBV11-3 with TRBJ2-3; D is unresolved. The CDR3, as DNA: TGTGCCAGCAGCGAAACATGGCCAGATACGCAGTATTTT. It translates to CASSETWPDTQYF.